The rows below give T cell receptor beta chains drawn from one sample of a study of T-cell reconstitution after alpha-beta-depleted transplantation in children. TCRdb reprocessed the PCR reads with MiXCR, giving one entry per CDR3 protein. The sample lists around 600,000 distinct CDR3 sequences; around 23% were seen once. Sequenced here: PBMCs, mostly from graft donor cells, sampled 360 days after TCRalphabeta/CD19-depleted stem cell transplant. Receptor source: a boy in the first two years of life who had a stem cell transplant for acute myeloid leukemia, so the T cells may come from the graft donor. Both conserved end residues are part of each CDR3. The D gene is left open where the match is weak. The size of a clone is reported for some rows only, either as once, few or many, or as a class for expanded clones.

d_call	v_call	clone_size	j_call	cdr3_aa	cdr3_nt
.	TRBV12-3/TRBV12-4	few	TRBJ2-1	CASSFGLGDSVVGGLGANEQFF	TGTGCCAGCAGTTTCGGTTTAGGGGATTCTGTAGTGGGCGGACTTGGAGCGAATGAGCAGTTCTTC
.	TRBV9	.	TRBJ2-7	CASSVGGGRYEQYF	TGTGCCAGCAGCGTAGGAGGAGGACGCTACGAGCAGTACTTC
.	TRBV6-4	.	TRBJ1-2	CASSDVGGGYGYTF	TGTGCCAGCAGTGACGTGGGTGGCGGCTATGGCTACACCTTC
TRBD1	TRBV7-2	few	TRBJ2-1	CASSRAGQGRDEQFF	TGTGCCAGCAGCAGAGCTGGACAGGGACGGGATGAGCAGTTCTTC
.	TRBV7-8	.	TRBJ2-3	CASSWGGSFTDTQYF	TGTGCCAGCAGCTGGGGGGGCTCCTTCACAGATACGCAGTATTTT
TRBD1	TRBV12-5	.	TRBJ2-3	CASGPDWTGLSTDTQYF	TGTGCTAGTGGTCCCGACTGGACAGGTCTTAGCACAGATACGCAGTATTTT
.	TRBV29-1	.	TRBJ2-1	CSVEKAAQSSYNEQFF	TGCAGCGTTGAGAAGGCGGCCCAGAGCTCCTACAATGAGCAGTTCTTC
.	TRBV29-1	many	TRBJ2-4	CSVDGSGNIQYF	TGCAGCGTTGATGGTTCAGGGAACATTCAGTACTTC
TRBD1	TRBV2	.	TRBJ1-5	CASSLQGTRPQHF	TGTGCCAGCAGTCTACAGGGGACACGGCCCCAGCATTTT
.	TRBV6-1	.	TRBJ2-7	CASSESMIEQYF	TGTGCCAGCAGTGAATCGATGATAGAGCAGTACTTC
TRBD1	TRBV20-1	many	TRBJ2-6	CSAVTGGGANVLTF	TGCAGTGCTGTAACAGGGGGTGGGGCCAACGTCCTGACTTTC
TRBD1	TRBV20-1	many	TRBJ1-5	CSASPQGAGQPQHF	TGCAGTGCTAGCCCCCAGGGGGCTGGGCAGCCCCAGCATTTT
.	TRBV20-1	.	TRBJ1-6	CSARGGTTNSPLHF	TGCAGTGCTAGAGGAGGGACGACCAATTCACCCCTCCACTTT
.	TRBV19	.	TRBJ2-6	CARPQTSSGANVLTF	TGTGCCAGACCTCAGACAAGCTCTGGGGCCAACGTCCTGACTTTC
.	TRBV20-1	.	TRBJ2-5	CSAKKTARYQETQYF	TGCAGTGCTAAGAAGACAGCCCGGTACCAAGAGACCCAGTACTTC
.	TRBV20-1	many	TRBJ1-1	CSATGQAPNTEAFF	TGCAGTGCTACAGGTCAGGCTCCGAACACTGAAGCTTTCTTT
TRBD2	TRBV7-3	.	TRBJ2-1	CASSLSRGGVNEQFF	TGTGCCAGCAGCTTATCGCGGGGGGGCGTCAATGAGCAGTTCTTC
.	TRBV1	many	TRBJ1-3	CTSSPRLRASSSGNTIYF	TGCACCAGCAGCCCGAGGTTAAGGGCCTCGAGCTCTGGAAACACCATATATTTT
TRBD1	TRBV7-6	many	TRBJ2-4	CASSKSGTGDYIQYF	TGTGCCAGCAGCAAATCCGGGACAGGGGACTACATTCAGTACTTC
TRBD1	TRBV4-2	many	TRBJ1-4	CASRTGGTNNEKLFF	TGTGCCAGCAGAACAGGGGGAACGAACAATGAAAAACTGTTTTTT
.	TRBV9	.	TRBJ2-2	CASSVGLPGVGTGELFF	TGTGCCAGCAGCGTAGGACTCCCAGGGGTAGGGACCGGGGAGCTGTTTTTT
TRBD1	TRBV29-1	many	TRBJ2-7	CSVDGTGFSYEQYF	TGCAGCGTTGACGGGACAGGGTTTTCCTACGAGCAGTACTTC
.	TRBV5-1	.	TRBJ2-2	CASSLVHNTGELFF	TGCGCCAGCAGCTTGGTACACAACACCGGGGAGCTGTTTTTT
TRBD2	TRBV29-1	.	TRBJ2-7	CSARTSGGPLFYEQYF	TGCAGCGCTCGGACTAGCGGGGGGCCCCTGTTCTACGAGCAGTACTTC
.	TRBV7-8	.	TRBJ1-5	CASSLGAYSNQPQHF	TGTGCCAGCAGCTTAGGGGCCTATAGCAATCAGCCCCAGCATTTT
.	TRBV29-1	many	TRBJ1-2	CSVPGTFGGYTF	TGCAGCGTCCCAGGGACCTTCGGGGGCTACACCTTC
TRBD1	TRBV12-3/TRBV12-4	many	TRBJ1-5	CASSQGGENSNQPQHF	TGTGCCAGCAGTCAGGGGGGGGAGAATAGCAATCAGCCCCAGCATTTT
.	TRBV6-2/TRBV6-3	.	TRBJ2-1	CASSFWFAGSSYNEQFF	TGTGCCAGCAGTTTCTGGTTCGCCGGGAGCTCCTACAATGAGCAGTTCTTC
.	TRBV25-1	many	TRBJ2-1	CASSRSGRAHEQFF	TGTGCCAGCAGTAGGTCCGGAAGGGCCCATGAGCAGTTCTTC
TRBD2	TRBV7-2	.	TRBJ2-7	CASSLRGGQNEQYF	TGTGCCAGCAGCTTGCGGGGGGGCCAGAACGAGCAGTACTTC
TRBD1	TRBV10-3	few	TRBJ2-7	CAIRGDRDYEQYF	TGTGCCATCAGGGGGGACAGGGATTACGAGCAGTACTTC
TRBD1	TRBV20-1	.	TRBJ2-4	CSARKDRGNIQYF	TGCAGTGCTAGAAAGGACAGGGGAAACATTCAGTACTTC
.	TRBV4-2	few	TRBJ1-2	CASSQEWGAYGYTF	TGTGCCAGCAGCCAAGAATGGGGCGCTTATGGCTACACCTTC
.	TRBV4-3	.	TRBJ2-2	CASSHSYGELFF	TGCGCCAGCAGCCACTCTTACGGGGAGCTGTTTTTT
TRBD1	TRBV15	many	TRBJ2-3	CATGRDRGPDTQYF	TGTGCCACCGGACGGGACAGGGGACCAGATACGCAGTATTTT
.	TRBV29-1	few	TRBJ2-3	CSVEIGGEDTQYF	TGCAGCGTTGAAATAGGGGGGGAAGATACGCAGTATTTT
.	TRBV5-5	.	TRBJ2-5	CASSSRPGETQYF	TGTGCCAGCAGCTCCCGTCCAGGGGAGACCCAGTACTTC
TRBD2	TRBV7-7	few	TRBJ2-3	CASSSTSGESDTQYF	TGTGCCAGCAGCTCTACTAGCGGGGAATCAGATACGCAGTATTTT
.	TRBV12-3/TRBV12-4	many	TRBJ1-1	CASSLGTSTEAFF	TGTGCCAGCAGTTTAGGGACGAGCACTGAAGCTTTCTTT
.	TRBV5-6	many	TRBJ2-5	CASSLSPSQETQYF	TGTGCCAGCAGCTTGTCTCCCAGCCAAGAGACCCAGTACTTC
.	TRBV12-3/TRBV12-4	few	TRBJ1-6	CASSFEGFTLHF	TGTGCCAGCAGTTTTGAGGGTTTTACCCTCCACTTT
.	TRBV7-2	.	TRBJ2-3	CASSFMGWRTGTDTQYF	TGTGCCAGCAGCTTCATGGGGTGGAGGACTGGCACAGATACGCAGTATTTT
TRBD1	TRBV5-1	many	TRBJ2-1	CASRTGTANEQFF	TGCGCCAGCAGGACCGGGACAGCGAATGAGCAGTTCTTC
TRBD1	TRBV20-1	many	TRBJ2-4	CSARMPVGTGKNIQYF	TGCAGTGCTAGAATGCCTGTTGGGACAGGGAAAAACATTCAGTACTTC
.	TRBV6-4	few	TRBJ2-2	CASSDSWGIGGELFF	TGTGCCAGCAGTGACTCGTGGGGCATCGGCGGGGAGCTGTTTTTT
TRBD1	TRBV4-3	.	TRBJ1-2	CASSQDGQGYGYTF	TGCGCCAGCAGCCAAGACGGACAGGGCTATGGCTACACCTTC
.	TRBV20-1	.	TRBJ2-5	CSGSAGGETQYF	TGCAGTGGATCAGCAGGGGGGGAGACCCAGTACTTC
TRBD1	TRBV20-1	once	TRBJ2-5	CSATGTGGETQYF	TGCAGTGCTACCGGGACAGGGGGAGAGACCCAGTACTTC
TRBD1	TRBV27	.	TRBJ1-6	CASGLTGGVGYNSPLHF	TGTGCCAGCGGACTGACAGGGGGCGTAGGCTATAATTCACCCCTCCACTTT